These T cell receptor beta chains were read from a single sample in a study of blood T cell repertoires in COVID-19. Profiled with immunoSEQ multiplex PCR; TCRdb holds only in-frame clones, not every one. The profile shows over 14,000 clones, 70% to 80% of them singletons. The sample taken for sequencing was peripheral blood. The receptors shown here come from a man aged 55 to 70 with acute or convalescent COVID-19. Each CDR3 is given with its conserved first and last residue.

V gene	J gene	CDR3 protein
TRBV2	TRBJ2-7	CASSVMGSYEQYF
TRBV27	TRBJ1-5	CASSSTYRAPQHF
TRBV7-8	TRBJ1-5	CASSLQGKGNQPQHF
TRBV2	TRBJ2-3	CASIPGLYTDTQYF
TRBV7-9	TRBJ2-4	CASSLASAKNIQYF
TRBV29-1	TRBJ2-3	CSARQGGTDTQYF
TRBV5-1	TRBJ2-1	CASSFRNEQFF
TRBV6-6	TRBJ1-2	CASSYSAGWLEGYTF
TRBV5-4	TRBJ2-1	CASSFTSGNPYNEQFF
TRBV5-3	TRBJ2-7	CARSLVLLAGYHEQYF
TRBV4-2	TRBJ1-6	CASSQGQNSPLHF
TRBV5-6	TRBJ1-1	CASSSDRGPGAFF
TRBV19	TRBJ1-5	CASSIGTASNQPQHF
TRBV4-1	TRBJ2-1	CASSQDWFALNEQFF
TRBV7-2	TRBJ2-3	CASSRTRQGGFTDTQYF
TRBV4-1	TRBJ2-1	CASSQGASINEQFF
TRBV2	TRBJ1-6	CASSESGNANSPLHF
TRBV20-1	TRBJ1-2	CSAHSLYGYTF
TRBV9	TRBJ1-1	CASSSRQGTEAFF
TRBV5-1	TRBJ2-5	CASSLDAYPETQYF
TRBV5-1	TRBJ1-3	CASSLMGSGTGASGNTIYF
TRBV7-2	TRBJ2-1	CASSPHRDNEQFF
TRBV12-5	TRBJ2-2	CASARASLGQATDTGELFF
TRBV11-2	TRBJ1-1	CASSLDRSREAFF
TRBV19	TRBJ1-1	CASSIVGPRQGNFANTEAFF